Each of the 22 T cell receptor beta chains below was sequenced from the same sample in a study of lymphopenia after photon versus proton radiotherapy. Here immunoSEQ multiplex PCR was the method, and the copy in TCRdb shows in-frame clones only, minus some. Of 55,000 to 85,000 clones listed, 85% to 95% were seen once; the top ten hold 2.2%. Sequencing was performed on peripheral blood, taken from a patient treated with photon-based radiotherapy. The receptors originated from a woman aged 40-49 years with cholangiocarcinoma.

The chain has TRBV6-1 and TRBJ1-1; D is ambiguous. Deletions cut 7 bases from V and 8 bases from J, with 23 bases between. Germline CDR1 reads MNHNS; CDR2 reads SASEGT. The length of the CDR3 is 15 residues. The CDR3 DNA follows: TGTGCCAGCACCACACATTGGGCAGGAACGAACGAAGCTTTCTTT. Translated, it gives CASTTHWAGTNEAFF.

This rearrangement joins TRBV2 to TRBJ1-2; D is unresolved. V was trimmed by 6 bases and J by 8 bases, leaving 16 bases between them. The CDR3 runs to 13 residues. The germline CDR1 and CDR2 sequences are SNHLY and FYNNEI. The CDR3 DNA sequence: TGTGCCAGCAGGGCCTCCCCCTCGGAGGGCTACACCTTC. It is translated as CASRASPSEGYTF.

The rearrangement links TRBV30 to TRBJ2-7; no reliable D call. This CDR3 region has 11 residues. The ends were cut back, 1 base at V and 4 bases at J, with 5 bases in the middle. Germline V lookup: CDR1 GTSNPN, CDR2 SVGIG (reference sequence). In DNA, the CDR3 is TGTGCCTGGAGTGATAGGTACGAGCAGTACTTC. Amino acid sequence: CAWSDRYEQYF.

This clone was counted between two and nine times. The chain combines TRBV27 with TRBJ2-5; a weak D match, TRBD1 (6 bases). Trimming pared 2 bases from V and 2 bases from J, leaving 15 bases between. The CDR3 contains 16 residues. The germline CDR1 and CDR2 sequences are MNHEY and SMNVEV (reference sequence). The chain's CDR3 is CASSLSSGVIQETQYF. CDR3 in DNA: TGTGCCAGCAGTTTAAGTTCAGGGGTTATTCAAGAGACCCAGTACTTC.

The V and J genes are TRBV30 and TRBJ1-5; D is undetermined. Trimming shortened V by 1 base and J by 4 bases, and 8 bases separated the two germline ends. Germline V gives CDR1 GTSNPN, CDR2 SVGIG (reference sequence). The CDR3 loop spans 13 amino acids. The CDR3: CAWSASLNQPQHF. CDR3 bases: TGTGCCTGGAGTGCCAGCTTGAATCAGCCCCAGCATTTT.

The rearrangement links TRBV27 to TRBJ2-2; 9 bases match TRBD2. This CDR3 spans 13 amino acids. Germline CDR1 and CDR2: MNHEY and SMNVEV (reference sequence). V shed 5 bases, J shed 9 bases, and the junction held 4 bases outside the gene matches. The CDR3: CASSLAGRRELFF. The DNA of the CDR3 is TGTGCCAGCAGTCTAGCGGGAAGGCGGGAGCTGTTTTTT.

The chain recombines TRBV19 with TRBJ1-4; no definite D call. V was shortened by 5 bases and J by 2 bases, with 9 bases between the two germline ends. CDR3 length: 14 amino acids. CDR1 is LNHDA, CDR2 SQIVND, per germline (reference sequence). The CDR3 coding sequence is TGTGCCAGTAGTTCGGCCTACACTAATGAAAAACTGTTTTTT. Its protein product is CASSSAYTNEKLFF.

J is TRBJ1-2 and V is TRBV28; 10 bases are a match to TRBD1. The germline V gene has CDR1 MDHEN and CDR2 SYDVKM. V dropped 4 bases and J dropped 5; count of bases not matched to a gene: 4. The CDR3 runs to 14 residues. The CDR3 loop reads CASSSGQGGYGYTF. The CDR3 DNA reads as TGTGCCAGCAGTTCTGGACAGGGGGGGTATGGCTACACCTTC.

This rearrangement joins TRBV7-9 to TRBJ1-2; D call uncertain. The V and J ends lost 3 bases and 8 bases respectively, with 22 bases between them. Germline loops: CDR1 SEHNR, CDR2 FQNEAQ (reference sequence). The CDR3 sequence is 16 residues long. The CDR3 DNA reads TGTGCCAGCAGCTTGGCTTCCGTGACGGCTGTTTTAGGCTACACCTTC. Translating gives CASSLASVTAVLGYTF.

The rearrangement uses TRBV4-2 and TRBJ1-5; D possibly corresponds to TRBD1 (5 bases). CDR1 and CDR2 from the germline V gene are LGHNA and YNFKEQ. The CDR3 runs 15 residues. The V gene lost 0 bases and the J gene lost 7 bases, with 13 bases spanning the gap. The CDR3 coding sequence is TGTGCCAGCAGCCAAGATACGGGGGGTTCCCAGCCCCAGCATTTT. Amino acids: CASSQDTGGSQPQHF.

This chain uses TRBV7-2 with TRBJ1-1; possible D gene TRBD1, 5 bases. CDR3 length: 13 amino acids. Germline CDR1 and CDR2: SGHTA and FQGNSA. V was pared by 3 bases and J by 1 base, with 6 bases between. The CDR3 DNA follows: TGTGCCAGCAGCTTCACAGGGAACACTGAAGCTTTCTTT. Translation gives CASSFTGNTEAFF.

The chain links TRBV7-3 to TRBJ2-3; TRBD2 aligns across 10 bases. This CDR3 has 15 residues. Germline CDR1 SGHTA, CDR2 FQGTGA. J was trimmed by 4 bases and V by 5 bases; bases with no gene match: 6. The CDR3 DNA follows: TGTGCCAGCAGCCTAGCGGGGGCGACCGCAGATACGCAGTATTTT. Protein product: CASSLAGATADTQYF.

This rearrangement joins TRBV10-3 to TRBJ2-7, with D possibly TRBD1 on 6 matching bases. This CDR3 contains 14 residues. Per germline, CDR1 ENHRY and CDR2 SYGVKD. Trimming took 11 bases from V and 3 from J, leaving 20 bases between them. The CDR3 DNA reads TGTGCCGTCCGAGCCGCTAAACAGGGCTACGAGCAGTACTTC. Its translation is CAVRAAKQGYEQYF.

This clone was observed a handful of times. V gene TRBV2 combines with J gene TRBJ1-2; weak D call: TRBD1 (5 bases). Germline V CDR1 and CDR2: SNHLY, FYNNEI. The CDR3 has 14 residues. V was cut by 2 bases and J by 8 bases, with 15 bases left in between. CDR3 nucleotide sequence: TGTGCCAGCAGTGAATCGGAGGGGATCGGCGGCTACACCTTC. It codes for CASSESEGIGGYTF.

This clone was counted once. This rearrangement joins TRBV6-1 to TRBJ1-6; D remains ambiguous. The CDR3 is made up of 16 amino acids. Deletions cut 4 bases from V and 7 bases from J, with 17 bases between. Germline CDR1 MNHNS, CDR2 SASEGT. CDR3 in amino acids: CASSAKGRPGNSPLHF. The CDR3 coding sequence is TGTGCCAGCAGTGCTAAAGGGCGTCCGGGAAATTCACCCCTCCACTTT.

Here the CDR3 reads CASSQGARYGYTF. CDR3 nucleotide sequence: TGTGCCAGCAGCCAGGGGGCTCGGTATGGCTACACCTTC. The rearrangement uses TRBV11-2 and TRBJ1-2; the match to TRBD1 covers 8 bases. There are 13 residues in the CDR3. Germline V lookup: CDR1 SGHAT, CDR2 FQNNGV. V was clipped by 5 bases and J by 5 bases; unmatched bases: 4.

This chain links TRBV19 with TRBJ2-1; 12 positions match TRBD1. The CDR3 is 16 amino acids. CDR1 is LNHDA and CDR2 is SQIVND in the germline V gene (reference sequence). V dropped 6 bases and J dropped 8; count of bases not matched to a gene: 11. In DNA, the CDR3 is TGTGCCAGTAGACTCGTGGGGGGACAGGGGGCGGATGAGCAGTTCTTC. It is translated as CASRLVGGQGADEQFF.

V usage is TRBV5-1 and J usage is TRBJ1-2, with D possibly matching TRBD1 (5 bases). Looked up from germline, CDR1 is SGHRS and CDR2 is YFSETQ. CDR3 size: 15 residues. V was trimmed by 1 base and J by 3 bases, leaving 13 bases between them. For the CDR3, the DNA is TGCGCCAGCAGCTTGAGTCAGGGTGGAGACTATGGCTACACCTTC. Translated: CASSLSQGGDYGYTF.

For the CDR3, the DNA is TGTGCCATCACTGACCAGGCGAACAGGCTCGGTGGAAACACCATATATTTT. Its protein product is CAITDQANRLGGNTIYF. The V call is TRBV10-3, the J call TRBJ1-3; maybe TRBD1 (5 bases). V lost 7 bases and J 3 bases, leaving 22 bases between the germline ends. Germline values: CDR1 ENHRY, CDR2 SYGVKD. This CDR3 has 17 residues.

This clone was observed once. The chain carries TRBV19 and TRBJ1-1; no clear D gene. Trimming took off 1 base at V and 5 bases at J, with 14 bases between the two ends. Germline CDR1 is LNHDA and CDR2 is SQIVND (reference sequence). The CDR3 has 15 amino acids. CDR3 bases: TGTGCCAGTAGTATAGTTCACTCGGGTGGTACTGAAGCTTTCTTT. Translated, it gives CASSIVHSGGTEAFF.

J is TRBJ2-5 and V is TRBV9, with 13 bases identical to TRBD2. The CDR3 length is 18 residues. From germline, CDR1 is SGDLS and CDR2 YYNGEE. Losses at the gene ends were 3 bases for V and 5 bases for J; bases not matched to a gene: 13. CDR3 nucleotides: TGTGCCAGCAGCGCCTCCGGGACTAGCGGGGCCTGGGGGGAGACCCAGTACTTC. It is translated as CASSASGTSGAWGETQYF.

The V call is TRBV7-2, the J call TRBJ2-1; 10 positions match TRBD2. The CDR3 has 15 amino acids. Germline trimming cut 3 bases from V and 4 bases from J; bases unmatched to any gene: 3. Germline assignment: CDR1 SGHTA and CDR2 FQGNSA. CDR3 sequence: CASSFRTSGYNEQFF. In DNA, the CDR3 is TGTGCCAGCAGCTTCCGGACTAGCGGATACAATGAGCAGTTCTTC.